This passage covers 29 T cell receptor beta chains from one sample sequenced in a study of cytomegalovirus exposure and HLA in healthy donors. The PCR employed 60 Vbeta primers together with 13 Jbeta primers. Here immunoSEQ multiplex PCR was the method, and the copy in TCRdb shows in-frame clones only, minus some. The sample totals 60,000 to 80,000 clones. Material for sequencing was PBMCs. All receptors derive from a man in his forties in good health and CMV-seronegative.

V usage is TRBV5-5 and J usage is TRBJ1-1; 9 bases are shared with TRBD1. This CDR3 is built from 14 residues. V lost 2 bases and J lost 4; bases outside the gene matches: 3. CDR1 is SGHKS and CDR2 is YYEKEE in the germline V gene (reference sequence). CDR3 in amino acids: CASSLTTGGTEAFF. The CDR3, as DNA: TGTGCCAGCAGCTTAACGACAGGGGGCACTGAAGCTTTCTTT.

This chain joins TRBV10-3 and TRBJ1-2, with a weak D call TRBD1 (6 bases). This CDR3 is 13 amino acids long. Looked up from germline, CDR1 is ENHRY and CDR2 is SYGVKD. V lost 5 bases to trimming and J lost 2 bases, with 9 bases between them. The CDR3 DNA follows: TGTGCCATCAGTCAAGGACAGAACTATGGCTACACCTTC. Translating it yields CAISQGQNYGYTF.

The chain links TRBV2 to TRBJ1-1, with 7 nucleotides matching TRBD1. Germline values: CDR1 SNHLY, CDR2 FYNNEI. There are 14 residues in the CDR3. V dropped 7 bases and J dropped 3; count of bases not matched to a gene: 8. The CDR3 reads CASTIGQAYTEAFF. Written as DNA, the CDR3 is TGTGCCAGCACCATAGGACAGGCGTACACTGAAGCTTTCTTT.

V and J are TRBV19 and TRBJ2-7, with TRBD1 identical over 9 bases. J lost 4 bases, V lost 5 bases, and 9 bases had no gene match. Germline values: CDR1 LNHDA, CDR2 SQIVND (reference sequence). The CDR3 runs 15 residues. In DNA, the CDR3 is TGTGCCAGTAGTTTCAGGGACAGGGCAGAGTACGAGCAGTACTTC. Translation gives CASSFRDRAEYEQYF. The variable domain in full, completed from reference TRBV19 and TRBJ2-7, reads DGGITQSPKYLFRKEGQNVTLSCEQNLNHDAMYWYRQDPGQGLRLIYYSQIVNDFQKGDIAEGYSVSREKKESFPLTVTSAQKNPTAFYLCASSFRDRAEYEQYFGPGTRLTVT.

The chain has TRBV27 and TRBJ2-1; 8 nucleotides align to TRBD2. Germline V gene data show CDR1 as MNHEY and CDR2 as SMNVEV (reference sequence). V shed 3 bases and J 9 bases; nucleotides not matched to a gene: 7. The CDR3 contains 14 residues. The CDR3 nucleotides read TGTGCCAGCAGTTTGCCGGGGGGGCTTGGTGAGCAGTTCTTC. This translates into CASSLPGGLGEQFF.

CDR3 sequence reads: CATSRKLAGGDTQYF. The DNA of the CDR3 is TGTGCCACCAGCAGAAAACTAGCGGGGGGAGATACGCAGTATTTT. The rearrangement links TRBV15 to TRBJ2-3; 12 bases fit TRBD2. V lost 2 bases and J lost 5; bases outside the gene matches: 2. The length of the CDR3 is 15 residues. The V gene's germline CDR1 is LNHNV and CDR2 YYDKDF (reference sequence).

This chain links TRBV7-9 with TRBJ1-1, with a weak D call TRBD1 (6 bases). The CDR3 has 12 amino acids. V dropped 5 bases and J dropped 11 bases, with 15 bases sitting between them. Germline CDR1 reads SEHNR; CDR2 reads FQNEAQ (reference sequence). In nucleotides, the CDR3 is TGTGCCAGCAGCCTGATAGGGGGGGCTGCTTTCTTT. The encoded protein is CASSLIGGAAFF.

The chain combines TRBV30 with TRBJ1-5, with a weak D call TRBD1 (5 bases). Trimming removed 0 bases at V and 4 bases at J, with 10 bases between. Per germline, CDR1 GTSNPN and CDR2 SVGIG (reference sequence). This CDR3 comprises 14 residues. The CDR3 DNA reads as TGTGCCTGGAGTGTGGACACAAATAATCAGCCCCAGCATTTT. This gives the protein CAWSVDTNNQPQHF.

CDR3 nucleotide sequence: TGTGCCAGCTCCGGGGACAGGGCATCGAACACTGAAGCTTTCTTT. Protein sequence: CASSGDRASNTEAFF. The gene calls are TRBV18 and TRBJ1-1; 9 positions agree with TRBD1. Trimming at V came to 6 bases and at J to 1 base, leaving 6 bases not matched to a gene. The germline CDR1 and CDR2 sequences are KGHSH and LQKENI. The CDR3 consists of 15 residues.

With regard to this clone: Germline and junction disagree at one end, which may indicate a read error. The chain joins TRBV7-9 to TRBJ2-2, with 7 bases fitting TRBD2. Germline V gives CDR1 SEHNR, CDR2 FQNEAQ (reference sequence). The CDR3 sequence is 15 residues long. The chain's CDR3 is CASSLPTSVPGELFF. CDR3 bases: TGTGCCAGCAGCTTACCCACTAGCGTTCCCGGAGAGCTGTTTTTT.

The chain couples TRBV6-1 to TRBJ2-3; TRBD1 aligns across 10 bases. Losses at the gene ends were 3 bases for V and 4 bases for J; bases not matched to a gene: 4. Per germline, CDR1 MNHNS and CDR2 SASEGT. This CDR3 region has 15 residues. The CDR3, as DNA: TGTGCCAGCAGTGACCGGGACAGGGGTGCAGATACGCAGTATTTT. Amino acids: CASSDRDRGADTQYF.

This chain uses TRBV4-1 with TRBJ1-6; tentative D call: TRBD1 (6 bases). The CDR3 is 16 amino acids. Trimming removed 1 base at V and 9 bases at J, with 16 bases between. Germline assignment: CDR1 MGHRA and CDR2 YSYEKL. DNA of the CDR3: TGCGCCAGCAGCCAAGCCGGACAGTCCCAGGGTTCACCCCTCCACTTT. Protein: CASSQAGQSQGSPLHF.

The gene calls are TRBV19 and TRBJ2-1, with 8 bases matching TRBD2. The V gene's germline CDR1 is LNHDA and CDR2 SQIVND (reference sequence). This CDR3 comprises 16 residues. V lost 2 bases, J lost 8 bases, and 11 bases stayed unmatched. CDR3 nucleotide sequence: TGTGCCAGTAGTATATTGAGCGGGAGTACTAGGCATGAGCAGTTCTTC. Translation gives CASSILSGSTRHEQFF.

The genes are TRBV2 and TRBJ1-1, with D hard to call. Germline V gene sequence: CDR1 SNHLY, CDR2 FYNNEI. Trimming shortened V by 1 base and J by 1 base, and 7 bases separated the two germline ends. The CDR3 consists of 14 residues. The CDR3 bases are TGTGCCAGCAGTGAAGTCGCCGGGAACACTGAAGCTTTCTTT. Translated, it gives CASSEVAGNTEAFF.

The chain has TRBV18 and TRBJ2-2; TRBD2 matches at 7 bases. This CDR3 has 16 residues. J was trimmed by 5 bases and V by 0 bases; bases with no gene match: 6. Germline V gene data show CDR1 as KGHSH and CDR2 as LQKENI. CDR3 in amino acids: CASSPPLAAWTGELFF. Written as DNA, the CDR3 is TGTGCCAGCTCACCACCCCTAGCGGCCTGGACCGGGGAGCTGTTTTTT.

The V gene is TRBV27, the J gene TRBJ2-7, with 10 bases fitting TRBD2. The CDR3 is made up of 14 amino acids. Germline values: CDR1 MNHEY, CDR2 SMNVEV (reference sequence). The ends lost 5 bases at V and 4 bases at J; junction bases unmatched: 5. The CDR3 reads CASSPLAGAYEQYF. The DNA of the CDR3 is TGTGCCAGCAGTCCCCTAGCGGGAGCATACGAGCAGTACTTC.

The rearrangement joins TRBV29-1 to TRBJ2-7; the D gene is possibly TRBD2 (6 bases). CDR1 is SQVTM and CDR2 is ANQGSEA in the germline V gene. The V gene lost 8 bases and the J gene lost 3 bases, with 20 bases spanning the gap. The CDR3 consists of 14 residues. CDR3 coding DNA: TGCAGCTTTATAAAGGGAGGACCAGGCTACGAGCAGTACTTC. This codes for CSFIKGGPGYEQYF.

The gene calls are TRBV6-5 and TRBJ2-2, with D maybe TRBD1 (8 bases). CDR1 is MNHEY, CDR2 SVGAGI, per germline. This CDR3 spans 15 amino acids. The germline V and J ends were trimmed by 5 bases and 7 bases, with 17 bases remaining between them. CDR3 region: CASSRTGGGGGELFF. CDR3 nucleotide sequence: TGTGCCAGCAGTAGAACAGGGGGGGGAGGCGGGGAGCTGTTTTTT.

CDR3 amino acids: CASSIGPRRQLSGANVLTF. CDR3 nucleotides: TGTGCCAGTAGTATAGGGCCGAGGAGACAGCTCTCTGGGGCCAACGTCCTGACTTTC. The chain links TRBV19 to TRBJ2-6; weak D call: TRBD1 (5 bases). The V gene lost 1 base and the J gene lost 0 bases, with 16 bases spanning the gap. This CDR3 comprises 19 residues. Per the germline V gene, CDR1 is LNHDA and CDR2 is SQIVND (reference sequence). Variable domain in full (rest from reference TRBV19 and TRBJ2-6): DGGITQSPKYLFRKEGQNVTLSCEQNLNHDAMYWYRQDPGQGLRLIYYSQIVNDFQKGDIAEGYSVSREKKESFPLTVTSAQKNPTAFYLCASSIGPRRQLSGANVLTFGAGSRLTVL.

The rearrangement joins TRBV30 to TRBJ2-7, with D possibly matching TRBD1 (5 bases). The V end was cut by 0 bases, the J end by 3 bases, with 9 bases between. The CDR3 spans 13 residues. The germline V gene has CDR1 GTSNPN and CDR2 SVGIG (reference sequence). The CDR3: CAWSVRGHYEQYF. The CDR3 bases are TGTGCCTGGAGTGTAAGGGGCCACTACGAGCAGTACTTC.

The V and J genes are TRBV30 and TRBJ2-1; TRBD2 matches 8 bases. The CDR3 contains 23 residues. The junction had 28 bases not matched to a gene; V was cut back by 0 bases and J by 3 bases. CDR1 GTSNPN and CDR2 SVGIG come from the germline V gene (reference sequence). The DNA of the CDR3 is TGTGCCTGGAGTGTACGCCTATCCCACGTGGCGGGGGGCCAAGATCAGAACTACAATGAGCAGTTCTTC. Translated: CAWSVRLSHVAGGQDQNYNEQFF.

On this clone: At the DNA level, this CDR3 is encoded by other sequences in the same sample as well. Here the CDR3 DNA reads TGTGCCTGGAACGGACAGGACAATCAGCCCCAGCATTTT. It codes for CAWNGQDNQPQHF. V gene TRBV30 combines with J gene TRBJ1-5, with 7 bases that match TRBD1. The V gene's germline CDR1 is GTSNPN and CDR2 SVGIG (reference sequence). V trimming: 4 bases; J trimming: 3 bases; junction bases outside the gene matches: 3. CDR3 length equals 13 residues.

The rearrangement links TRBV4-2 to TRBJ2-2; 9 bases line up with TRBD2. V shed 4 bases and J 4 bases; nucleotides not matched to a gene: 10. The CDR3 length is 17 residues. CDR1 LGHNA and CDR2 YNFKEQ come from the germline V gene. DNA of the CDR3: TGTGCCAGCAGCCGGGGGCGGGGGGGACGACCCACCGGGGAGCTGTTTTTT. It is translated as CASSRGRGGRPTGELFF.

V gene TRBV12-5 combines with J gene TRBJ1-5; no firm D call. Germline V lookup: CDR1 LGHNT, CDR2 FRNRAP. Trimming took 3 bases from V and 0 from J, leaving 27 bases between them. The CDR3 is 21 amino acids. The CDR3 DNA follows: TGTGCTAGTGGTTTTTCTCCGGTTGGAATCCCGAGGGAATATAGCAATCAGCCCCAGCATTTT. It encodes CASGFSPVGIPREYSNQPQHF.

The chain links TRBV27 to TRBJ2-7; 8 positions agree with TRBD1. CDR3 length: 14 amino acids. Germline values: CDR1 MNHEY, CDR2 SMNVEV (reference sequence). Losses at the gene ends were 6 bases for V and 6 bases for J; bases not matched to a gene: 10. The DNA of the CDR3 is TGTGCCAGCAGCTCGGGACAGGAAGTGCCCGAGCAGTACTTC. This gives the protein CASSSGQEVPEQYF.

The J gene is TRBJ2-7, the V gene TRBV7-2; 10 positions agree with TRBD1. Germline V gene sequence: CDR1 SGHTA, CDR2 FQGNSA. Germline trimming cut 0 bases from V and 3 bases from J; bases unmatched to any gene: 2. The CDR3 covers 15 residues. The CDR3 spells CASSLAGTGVYEQYF. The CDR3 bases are TGTGCCAGCAGCTTAGCGGGGACAGGGGTCTACGAGCAGTACTTC.

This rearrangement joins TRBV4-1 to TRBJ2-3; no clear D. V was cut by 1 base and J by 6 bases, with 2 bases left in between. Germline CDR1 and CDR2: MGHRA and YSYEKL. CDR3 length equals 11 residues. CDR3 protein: CASSQADTQYF. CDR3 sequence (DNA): TGCGCCAGCAGCCAAGCGGATACGCAGTATTTT.

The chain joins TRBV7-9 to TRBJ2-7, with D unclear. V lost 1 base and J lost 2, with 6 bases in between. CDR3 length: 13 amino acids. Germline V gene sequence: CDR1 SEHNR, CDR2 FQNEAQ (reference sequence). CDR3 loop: CASSLEGAYEQYF. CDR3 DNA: TGTGCCAGCAGCTTAGAAGGAGCCTACGAGCAGTACTTC. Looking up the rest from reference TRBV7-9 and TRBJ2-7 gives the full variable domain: DTGVSQNPRHKITKRGQNVTFRCDPISEHNRLYWYRQTLGQGPEFLTYFQNEAQLEKSRLLSDRFSAERPKGSFSTLEIQRTEQGDSAMYLCASSLEGAYEQYFGPGTRLTVT.

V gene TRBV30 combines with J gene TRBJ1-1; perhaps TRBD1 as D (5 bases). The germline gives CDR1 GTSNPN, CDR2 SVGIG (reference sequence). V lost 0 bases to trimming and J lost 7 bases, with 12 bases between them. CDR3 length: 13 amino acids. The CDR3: CAWSVNRIGEAFF. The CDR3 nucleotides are TGTGCCTGGAGTGTAAACAGGATTGGTGAAGCTTTCTTT.